Listed below are T cell receptor beta chains from one sample, sequenced in a study of cytomegalovirus exposure and HLA in healthy donors. Clones were sequenced by immunoSEQ multiplex PCR, and TCRdb holds only the in-frame ones, with some missing. The table records approximately 150,000 clones, around 80% of them present only once. Sequencing was performed on PBMCs. These receptors came from a young woman in good health and CMV-seropositive. CDR3s include the opening cysteine and the closing phenylalanine or tryptophan. Each record gives: clone size, J gene, V gene, D gene, CDR3 protein, CDR3 DNA. A D gene is named only where the DNA matches it firmly. The size field is filled for only some rows; it gives once, few, many or a size class.

>NA|TRBJ1-2|TRBV29-1|TRBD1
CSVGQGGYGYTF
TGCAGCGTGGGACAGGGAGGCTATGGCTACACCTTC
>NA|TRBJ2-5|TRBV27|TRBD1
CASSFAQGAGETQYF
TGTGCCAGCAGTTTTGCACAGGGGGCCGGGGAGACCCAGTACTTC
>NA|TRBJ2-1|TRBV7-7|TRBD1
CASSLSAGGGDEQFF
TGTGCCAGCAGCTTATCCGCAGGGGGTGGGGATGAGCAGTTCTTC
>NA|TRBJ2-7|TRBV7-2|NA
CASSFGPGERAYEQYF
NA
>NA|TRBJ1-1|TRBV28|TRBD1
CASSLSEGATEAFF
TGTGCCAGCAGTTTATCGGAGGGGGCCACTGAAGCTTTCTTT
>NA|TRBJ2-5|TRBV5-1|TRBD1
CASSQQGAQETQYF
TGCGCCAGCAGTCAACAGGGGGCCCAAGAGACCCAGTACTTC
>few|TRBJ1-1|TRBV14|TRBD1
CASSQDRARAEAFF
TGTGCCAGCAGCCAGGACAGGGCGAGGGCTGAAGCTTTCTTT
>NA|TRBJ2-7|TRBV1|NA
CTSSQDGAEQNYEQYF
TGCACCAGCAGCCAAGATGGAGCGGAACAAAACTACGAGCAGTACTTC
>NA|TRBJ2-2|TRBV11-2|NA
CASSLWTSNTGELFF
TGTGCCAGCAGCTTGTGGACTTCTAACACCGGGGAGCTGTTTTTT
>NA|TRBJ1-1|TRBV6-1|TRBD1
CASRIGQGSGTEAFF
TGTGCCAGCAGGATAGGACAGGGCTCGGGGACTGAAGCTTTCTTT
>once|TRBJ1-5|TRBV19|NA
CATKWGGIGSYSNQPQHF
TGTGCCACCAAATGGGGGGGGATCGGCTCGTATAGCAATCAGCCCCAGCATTTT
>NA|TRBJ1-1|TRBV11-2|NA
CASSLNHRGNTEAFF
TGTGCCAGCAGCTTAAACCATCGGGGAAACACTGAAGCTTTCTTT
>few|TRBJ1-1|TRBV25-1|NA
CASSVSGNTEAFF
TGTGCCAGCAGTGTCAGTGGTAACACTGAAGCTTTCTTT
>NA|TRBJ2-7|TRBV19|TRBD2
CASSIGTSGILSYEQYF
TGTGCCAGTAGTATAGGGACTAGCGGGATTCTCTCCTACGAGCAGTACTTC
>NA|TRBJ1-3|TRBV13|TRBD1
CASRWGQAKSSGNTIYF
TGTGCCAGCAGATGGGGACAGGCTAAGAGCTCTGGAAACACCATATATTTT
>NA|TRBJ2-3|TRBV6-4|TRBD2
CASSDEGGPGDTQYF
TGTGCCAGCAGTGATGAGGGAGGGCCAGGAGATACGCAGTATTTT
>NA|TRBJ2-1|TRBV6-1|TRBD1
CASSEAGTAYNEQFF
TGTGCCAGCAGTGAAGCGGGGACAGCCTACAATGAGCAGTTCTTC
>NA|TRBJ1-1|TRBV29-1|TRBD1
CSVEEFRGRTEAFF
TGCAGCGTTGAAGAATTCAGGGGGCGGACTGAAGCTTTCTTT
>NA|TRBJ1-3|TRBV9|TRBD1
CASSPGQGGNTIYF
TGTGCCAGCAGCCCAGGACAGGGGGGGAACACCATATATTTT
>NA|TRBJ2-2|TRBV5-4|TRBD2
CASSLGLALTGELFF
TGTGCCAGCAGCCTGGGACTAGCCCTCACCGGGGAGCTGTTTTTT
>NA|TRBJ2-1|TRBV7-8|TRBD2
CASSLDILAGRVEQFF
TGTGCCAGCAGCTTAGACATACTAGCGGGAAGGGTGGAGCAGTTCTTC
>NA|TRBJ1-3|TRBV29-1|TRBD1
CSADRGSRDTIYF
TGCAGCGCAGACAGGGGTTCTAGAGACACCATATATTTT
>NA|TRBJ1-5|TRBV2|TRBD1
CASRVAGGDQPQHF
TGTGCCAGCAGGGTAGCAGGGGGTGATCAGCCCCAGCATTTT
>NA|TRBJ1-5|TRBV6-5|TRBD1
CASSSGQEIWPQHF
TGTGCCAGCAGCTCGGGACAGGAGATCTGGCCCCAGCATTTT
>NA|TRBJ2-1|TRBV30|NA
CAWRPDGRYSRRDEQFF
TGTGCCTGGAGACCAGATGGGAGATACTCAAGGCGCGATGAGCAGTTCTTC
>NA|TRBJ1-4|TRBV5-4|NA
CASSLGATQPRKLFF
TGTGCCAGCAGCTTGGGGGCGACACAGCCCAGAAAACTGTTTTTT
>NA|TRBJ2-3|TRBV5-5|NA
CASSLGGQGLDTQYF
TGTGCCAGCAGCTTGGGGGGCCAGGGATTGGATACGCAGTATTTT
>NA|TRBJ1-1|TRBV30|TRBD1
CAWSEDTGTGSTEAFF
TGTGCCTGGAGTGAGGACACCGGGACAGGGAGCACTGAAGCTTTCTTT